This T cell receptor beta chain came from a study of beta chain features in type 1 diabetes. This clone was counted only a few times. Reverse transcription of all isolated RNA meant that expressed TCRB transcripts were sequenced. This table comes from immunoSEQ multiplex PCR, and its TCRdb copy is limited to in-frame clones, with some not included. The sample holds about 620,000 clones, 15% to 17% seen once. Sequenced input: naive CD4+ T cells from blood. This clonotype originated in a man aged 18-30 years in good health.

CDR3 nucleotides: TGTGCCAGCAGACCACCCTCGACAGTCGGAAAACTGTTTTTT. This codes for CASRPPSTVGKLFF. This sequence joins TRBV28 and TRBJ1-4; perhaps TRBD1 as D (5 bases). V gave up 6 bases and J gave up 10 bases, with 18 bases separating them. In germline, CDR1 is MDHEN, CDR2 SYDVKM. This CDR3 contains 14 residues.